This T cell receptor (beta chain) came from a study of blood T cell repertoires in COVID-19. Study context: The United States, Italy and Spain provided the acute and convalescent COVID-19 samples. The cDNA or gDNA used as material had been derived from T cells, B-cell-depleted T cells, or PBMCs.

Trimming stripped 4 bases from V and 0 bases from J, with 10 bases between. Germline V lookup: CDR1 SGDLS, CDR2 YYNGEE. The length of the CDR3 is 15 residues. Study processing details: Amplification from reference gene primers served as the basis for estimated nucleated cell counts. Sequencing was performed with immunoSEQ multiplex PCR; in TCRdb, only in-frame clones are kept and a portion is missing. V and J calls and clone size are given by that table; D and trimming were obtained from the DNA. The repertoire holds tens of thousands of clones, just over 85% seen once, with about 4.2% in the top ten.

The clonotype was recovered from an older man with active COVID-19. The rearrangement joins TRBV9 to TRBJ2-2; no clear D gene. The specimen was peripheral blood. The CDR3 DNA follows: TGTGCCAGCAGCATCGGTGGAGCGAACACCGGGGAGCTGTTTTTT. Translated: CASSIGGANTGELFF.